These 28 T cell receptor beta chains came from one sample sequenced in a study of neoadjuvant nivolumab and ipilimumab in lung cancer. Sequencing was performed with immunoSEQ multiplex PCR; in TCRdb, only in-frame clones are kept and a portion is missing. The sample has roughly 20,000 clones; more than 75% are singletons. The specimen comprised peripheral blood, sampled before neoadjuvant nivolumab, alone or with ipilimumab. All receptors come from an adult with non-small cell lung cancer.

V and J are TRBV5-1 and TRBJ2-1; TRBD2 matches at 14 bases. Germline CDR1 is SGHRS and CDR2 is YFSETQ. Unmatched junction bases numbered 7, after V lost 0 bases and J lost 8 bases. This CDR3 contains 17 residues. CDR3 DNA sequence: TGCGCCAGCAGCTTGGCCCGGGGGACTAGCGGGAGCGATGAGCAGTTCTTC. This codes for CASSLARGTSGSDEQFF.

The V gene is TRBV9, the J gene TRBJ1-1, with no clear D. CDR3 size: 13 residues. V lost 3 bases and J lost 1, with 7 bases in between. The germline gives CDR1 SGDLS, CDR2 YYNGEE. The CDR3 loop is CASSEAGNTEAFF. The CDR3 DNA sequence: TGTGCCAGCAGCGAAGCAGGGAACACTGAAGCTTTCTTT. The full variable domain, in which reference TRBV9 and TRBJ1-1 provide the parts outside the CDR3, is DSGVTQTPKHLITATGQRVTLRCSPRSGDLSVYWYQQSLDQGLQFLIQYYNGEERAKGNILERFSAQQFPDLHSELNLSSLELGDSALYFCASSEAGNTEAFFGQGTRLTVV.

The chain has TRBV6-1 and TRBJ2-3, with D uncertain. CDR1 and CDR2 (germline): MNHNS, SASEGT. With 6 bases removed from V and 7 bases from J, the gap between germline ends came to 11 bases. The CDR3 contains 12 residues. The CDR3 coding sequence is TGTGCCAGCAGCGCCCCGTTTAATACGCAGTATTTT. It codes for CASSAPFNTQYF.

This clone was observed a single time. The rearrangement links TRBV5-6 to TRBJ1-2; D is unresolved. V shed 7 bases and J shed 2 bases, with 9 bases lying between them. The CDR3 spans 12 residues. Germline V lookup: CDR1 SGHDT, CDR2 YYEEEE. The CDR3, as DNA: TGTGCCAGCCTACGGGAGAACTATGGCTACACCTTC. Its protein is CASLRENYGYTF.

This sequence joins TRBV18 and TRBJ1-1; TRBD1 is a possible D gene (5 bases). V was trimmed by 0 bases and J by 5 bases, leaving 13 bases between them. The CDR3 totals 15 residues. CDR1 and CDR2 from the germline V gene are KGHSH and LQKENI. CDR3 in amino acids: CASSPPSTQGTEAFF. The CDR3 DNA reads as TGTGCCAGCTCACCACCGTCGACCCAGGGAACTGAAGCTTTCTTT.

The gene calls are TRBV15 and TRBJ2-1; the D is unclear. Germline-derived CDR1 and CDR2 are LNHNV and YYDKDF (reference sequence). With 2 bases removed from V and 6 bases from J, the gap between germline ends came to 8 bases. This CDR3 spans 13 amino acids. The CDR3 DNA sequence: TGTGCCACCAGCAGATGGGTCCTCAATGAGCAGTTCTTC. Amino acids: CATSRWVLNEQFF.

The chain carries TRBV5-4 and TRBJ2-7, with 11 bases that match TRBD1. The V gene end was trimmed by 3 bases and the J gene end by 4 bases; junction bases not matched to a gene: 6. Germline V gives CDR1 SGHNT, CDR2 YYREEE (reference sequence). This CDR3 has 15 amino acids. DNA of the CDR3: TGTGCCAGCAGCTCGGGACAGGGGGTTGGGTACGAGCAGTACTTC. Amino acid sequence: CASSSGQGVGYEQYF.

This clone was picked up a small number of times. The chain carries TRBV18 and TRBJ1-2; TRBD1 might be the D (6 bases). The CDR3 totals 13 residues. Per germline, CDR1 KGHSH and CDR2 LQKENI. Trimming took 3 bases from V and 3 from J, leaving 8 bases between them. The CDR3 region is CASSPAGDYGYTF. CDR3 bases: TGTGCCAGCTCACCGGCAGGGGACTATGGCTACACCTTC. Based on the CDR3 plus reference TRBV18 and TRBJ1-2, the full variable domain is NAGVMQNPRHLVRRRGQEARLRCSPMKGHSHVYWYRQLPEEGLKFMVYLQKENIIDESGMPKERFSAEFPKEGPSILRIQQVVRGDSAAYFCASSPAGDYGYTFGSGTRLTVV.

This chain joins TRBV13 and TRBJ2-2; 8 positions agree with TRBD1. Germline lookup yields CDR1 PRHDT and CDR2 FYEKMQ (reference sequence). Trimming removed 5 bases from V and 2 bases from J; junction bases left unmatched: 7. This CDR3 has 16 residues. CDR3 in DNA: TGTGCCAGCAGCCGCGACAGGGGATCTAACACCGGGGAGCTGTTTTTT. It encodes CASSRDRGSNTGELFF.

The chain is built from TRBV9 and TRBJ2-3; D perhaps matches TRBD2 (6 bases). Trimming cost V 0 bases and J 4 bases, with 15 bases left between them. The CDR3 covers 16 residues. Germline V gene sequence: CDR1 SGDLS, CDR2 YYNGEE. DNA of the CDR3: TGTGCCAGCAGCGTAGAAGTGGTGCCGGGGGCAGATACGCAGTATTTT. Encoded protein: CASSVEVVPGADTQYF.

The chain uses TRBV4-3 and TRBJ2-5, with 14 bases that match TRBD2. V was clipped by 1 base and J by 6 bases; unmatched bases: 4. Germline values: CDR1 LGHNA, CDR2 YSLEER. The CDR3 is 16 amino acids. DNA for the CDR3: TGCGCCAGCAGCCAAGGACTAGCGGGAGGGGCGAAGACCCAGTACTTC. This translates into CASSQGLAGGAKTQYF.

This chain links TRBV29-1 with TRBJ2-1, with D perhaps TRBD2 (5 bases). The V gene lost 6 bases and the J gene lost 7 bases, with 19 bases spanning the gap. Per germline, CDR1 SQVTM and CDR2 ANQGSEA. The CDR3 runs 14 residues. The CDR3, as DNA: TGCAGCGTCGGAGCGGAGAATAAGAGGAATGAGCAGTTCTTC. Its protein is CSVGAENKRNEQFF.

The rearrangement links TRBV29-1 to TRBJ1-1, with 9 bases fitting TRBD1. V was clipped by 5 bases and J by 0 bases; unmatched bases: 7. The CDR3 is made up of 15 amino acids. CDR1 is SQVTM, CDR2 ANQGSEA, per germline. CDR3 bases: TGCAGCGTTCTGCCGGGACAGGGTTTGAACACTGAAGCTTTCTTT. It codes for CSVLPGQGLNTEAFF.

V and J are TRBV7-9 and TRBJ1-1, with 8 bases fitting TRBD1. There are 14 residues in the CDR3. Germline CDR1 is SEHNR and CDR2 is FQNEAQ (reference sequence). V was clipped by 6 bases and J by 6 bases; unmatched bases: 9. CDR3 amino acids: CASRPQGVSPEAFF. The CDR3, as DNA: TGTGCCAGCAGGCCACAGGGGGTTAGCCCTGAAGCTTTCTTT.

The V gene is TRBV4-1, the J gene TRBJ2-1, with 9 bases fitting TRBD2. J gave up 8 bases and V 3 bases, and 11 bases lay outside the gene matches. Germline loops: CDR1 MGHRA, CDR2 YSYEKL. This CDR3 is built from 16 residues. Written as DNA, the CDR3 is TGCGCCAGCAGCCATGGGATAGCGGGAGTTTGGGATGAGCAGTTCTTC. This gives the protein CASSHGIAGVWDEQFF.

The gene calls are TRBV6-1 and TRBJ2-7; 8 nucleotides line up with TRBD1. The ends lost 0 bases at V and 2 bases at J; junction bases unmatched: 6. CDR1 is MNHNS and CDR2 is SASEGT in the germline V gene. CDR3 length equals 16 residues. This chain's CDR3 is CASSEAPGTGAYEQYF. Here the CDR3 DNA reads TGTGCCAGCAGTGAAGCGCCCGGGACAGGAGCCTACGAGCAGTACTTC.

The V call is TRBV6-4, the J call TRBJ1-1; a possible D gene is TRBD1 (5 bases). The germline V gene encodes CDR1 MRHNA and CDR2 SNTAGT. The CDR3 is 14 residues long. V gave up 6 bases and J gave up 1 base, with 12 bases separating them. The CDR3 coding sequence is TGTGCCAGCAGGCCACAGGAACAGAACACTGAAGCTTTCTTT. This encodes CASRPQEQNTEAFF.

The chain links TRBV30 to TRBJ1-1; D is unresolved. Trimming left V 1 base short and J 1 base short, with 7 bases between. There are 13 residues in the CDR3. The germline CDR1 and CDR2 sequences are GTSNPN and SVGIG (reference sequence). The CDR3 bases are TGTGCCTGGAGTGGACTCAAGAACACTGAAGCTTTCTTT. This encodes CAWSGLKNTEAFF.

The chain employs TRBV6-5 and TRBJ2-1, with 8 bases lining up with TRBD2. The CDR3 is 15 residues long. The germline gives CDR1 MNHEY, CDR2 SVGAGI. After removal of 4 bases from V and 0 bases from J, the junction contained 2 bases not matched to a gene. The CDR3 region is CASSSGGGSYNEQFF. In DNA, the CDR3 is TGTGCCAGCAGTTCGGGGGGGGGCTCCTACAATGAGCAGTTCTTC.

This chain connects TRBV11-3 to TRBJ2-1, with unresolved D. V dropped 5 bases and J dropped 0 bases, with 14 bases sitting between them. This CDR3 has 16 residues. Per the germline V gene, CDR1 is SGHNT and CDR2 is YENEEA. The CDR3 sequence: CASSRFSSSSYNEQFF. CDR3 sequence (DNA): TGTGCCAGCAGCCGGTTTAGCTCCAGCTCCTACAATGAGCAGTTCTTC.

The chain has TRBV9 and TRBJ2-3; 8 positions match TRBD1. Looked up from germline, CDR1 is SGDLS and CDR2 is YYNGEE. The V gene end was trimmed by 4 bases and the J gene end by 3 bases; junction bases not matched to a gene: 4. The CDR3 has 14 residues. The CDR3 sequence: CASSPRTGTDTQYF. The DNA of the CDR3 is TGTGCCAGCAGCCCACGGACAGGGACAGATACGCAGTATTTT.

This sequence joins TRBV7-9 and TRBJ2-3, with 9 bases fitting TRBD2. The CDR3 contains 15 residues. Germline V CDR1 and CDR2: SEHNR, FQNEAQ (reference sequence). Trimming removed 2 bases from V and 6 bases from J; junction bases left unmatched: 6. The CDR3 here is CASSLTGSGGDTQYF. Written as DNA, the CDR3 is TGTGCCAGCAGCTTAACCGGGAGCGGGGGGGATACGCAGTATTTT.

The chain has TRBV4-2 and TRBJ2-2, with D maybe TRBD1 (6 bases). The V gene's germline CDR1 is LGHNA and CDR2 YNFKEQ. Trimming pared 0 bases from V and 1 base from J, leaving 9 bases between. This CDR3 is built from 16 residues. CDR3 DNA: TGTGCCAGCAGCCAAGATCCGGGACAGAACACCGGGGAGCTGTTTTTT. Its protein product is CASSQDPGQNTGELFF.

This chain uses TRBV1 with TRBJ2-5; no DNA check was done on the table's D call, TRBD2. TRBV1 is described as a pseudogene. This CDR3 spans 14 amino acids. The CDR3 spells CTSIKRGEGETQYF. CDR3 sequence (DNA): TGCACCAGCATCAAACGAGGGGAGGGGGAGACCCAGTACTTC.

The chain is built from TRBV27 and TRBJ1-5; 7 bases fit TRBD1. With V trimmed by 4 bases and J by 5 bases, 5 bases remained unmatched. From germline, CDR1 is MNHEY and CDR2 SMNVEV (reference sequence). CDR3 length equals 14 residues. CDR3 sequence (DNA): TGTGCCAGCAGTTACAGGGGATATGATCAGCCCCAGCATTTT. This encodes CASSYRGYDQPQHF.

The chain couples TRBV10-2 to TRBJ2-7; possibly TRBD1 for D (5 bases). The CDR3 spans 13 residues. V was shortened by 0 bases and J by 5 bases, with 8 bases between the two germline ends. The germline V gene has CDR1 WSHSY and CDR2 SAAADI. The CDR3 coding sequence is TGCGCCAGCAGTGAGTCTGCAGGGAACGAGCAGTACTTC. Translating gives CASSESAGNEQYF.

This clone was observed a few times. The J gene is TRBJ2-5, the V gene TRBV7-6; TRBD2 matches 9 bases. The V and J ends lost 1 base and 5 bases, in that order; junction bases with no gene match: 5. Germline V gene data show CDR1 as SGHVS and CDR2 as FNYEAQ. This CDR3 is built from 15 residues. CDR3 in amino acids: CASSLGGRARETQYF. Here the CDR3 DNA reads TGTGCCAGCAGCTTAGGCGGGAGGGCCCGGGAGACCCAGTACTTC.

V is TRBV5-1 and J is TRBJ2-3, with 7 nucleotides matching TRBD2. V lost 6 bases, J lost 5 bases, and 9 bases stayed unmatched. Germline CDR1 and CDR2: SGHRS and YFSETQ. The CDR3 is 14 residues long. CDR3 in amino acids: CASMSGRAEDTQYF. In nucleotides, the CDR3 is TGCGCCAGCATGAGTGGGAGGGCCGAAGATACGCAGTATTTT.